This T cell receptor beta chain is from a study of blood T cell repertoires in COVID-19. For the study at large: The origin of the acute and convalescent COVID-19 samples was the United States, Italy and Spain. From T cells, B-cell-depleted T cells, or PBMCs came the material, which was cDNA or gDNA.

The germline V gene encodes CDR1 SEHNR and CDR2 FQNEAQ (reference sequence). The V gene end was trimmed by 4 bases and the J gene end by 6 bases; junction bases not matched to a gene: 5. The CDR3 has 14 amino acids. Original processing notes: Reference gene primer amplification in the assay estimated nucleated cell counts. Sequencing was performed with immunoSEQ multiplex PCR; in TCRdb, only in-frame clones are kept and a portion is missing. The D gene and trimming were derived from the DNA, and the V and J assignments and clone size from that table. The sample includes about 140,000 clones, around 73% of them seen just once.

The receptor comes from a man aged 60-69 years who had recovered from COVID-19. Sequencing used peripheral blood. This chain connects TRBV7-9 to TRBJ2-1, with 8 bases aligning to TRBD1. CDR3 nucleotides: TGTGCCAGCAGCTCTTCCGGACAGGGCAATGAGCAGTTCTTC. Translated, it gives CASSSSGQGNEQFF.